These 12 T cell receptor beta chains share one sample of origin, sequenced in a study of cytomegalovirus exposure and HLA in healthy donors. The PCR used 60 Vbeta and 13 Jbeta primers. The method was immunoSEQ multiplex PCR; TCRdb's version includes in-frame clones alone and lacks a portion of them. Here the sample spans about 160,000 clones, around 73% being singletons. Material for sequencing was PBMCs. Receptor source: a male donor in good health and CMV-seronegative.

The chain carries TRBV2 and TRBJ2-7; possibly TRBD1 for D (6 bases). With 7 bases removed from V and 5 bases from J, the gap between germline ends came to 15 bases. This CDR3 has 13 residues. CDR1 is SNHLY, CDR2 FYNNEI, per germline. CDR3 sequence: CASISQGQDEQYF. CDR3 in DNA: TGTGCCAGCATCTCACAGGGTCAGGACGAGCAGTACTTC.

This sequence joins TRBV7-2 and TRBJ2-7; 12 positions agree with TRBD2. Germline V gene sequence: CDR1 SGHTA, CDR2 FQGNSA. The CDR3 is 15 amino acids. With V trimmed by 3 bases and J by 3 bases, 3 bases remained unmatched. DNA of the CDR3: TGTGCCAGCAGCTTGAAGACTAGCGGGAGCTACGAGCAGTACTTC. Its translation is CASSLKTSGSYEQYF.

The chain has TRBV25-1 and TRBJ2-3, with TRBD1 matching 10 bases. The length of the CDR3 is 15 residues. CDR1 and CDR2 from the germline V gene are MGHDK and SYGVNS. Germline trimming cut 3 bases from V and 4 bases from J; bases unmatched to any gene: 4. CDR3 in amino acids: CASSDRDRGADTQYF. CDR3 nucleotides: TGTGCCAGCAGTGACCGGGACAGGGGTGCAGATACGCAGTATTTT. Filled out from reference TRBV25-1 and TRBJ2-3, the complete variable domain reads EADIYQTPRYLVIGTGKKITLECSQTMGHDKMYWYQQDPGMELHLIHYSYGVNSTEKGDLSSESTVSRIRTEHFPLTLESARPSHTSQYLCASSDRDRGADTQYFGPGTRLTVL.

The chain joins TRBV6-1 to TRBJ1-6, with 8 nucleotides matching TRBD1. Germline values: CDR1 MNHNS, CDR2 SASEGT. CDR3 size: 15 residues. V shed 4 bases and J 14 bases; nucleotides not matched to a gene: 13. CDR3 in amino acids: CASSGRTGILGTLHF. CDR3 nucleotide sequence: TGTGCCAGCAGTGGGAGGACAGGGATTTTGGGAACCCTCCACTTT.

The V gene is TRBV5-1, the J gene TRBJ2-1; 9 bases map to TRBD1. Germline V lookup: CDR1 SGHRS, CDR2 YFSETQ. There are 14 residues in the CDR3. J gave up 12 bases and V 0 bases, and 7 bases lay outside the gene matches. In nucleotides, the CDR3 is TGCGCCAGCAGCTTGGAGGGACAGGGACTTGGGCAGTTCTTC. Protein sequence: CASSLEGQGLGQFF. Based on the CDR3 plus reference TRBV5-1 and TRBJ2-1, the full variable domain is KAGVTQTPRYLIKTRGQQVTLSCSPISGHRSVSWYQQTPGQGLQFLFEYFSETQRNKGNFPGRFSGRQFSNSRSEMNVSTLELGDSALYLCASSLEGQGLGQFFGPGTRLTVL.

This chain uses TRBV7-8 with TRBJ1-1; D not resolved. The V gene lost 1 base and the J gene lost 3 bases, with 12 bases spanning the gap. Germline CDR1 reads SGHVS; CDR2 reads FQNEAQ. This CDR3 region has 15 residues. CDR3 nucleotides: TGTGCCAGCAGCTTAGAGGTACAGACCCACACTGAAGCTTTCTTT. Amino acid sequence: CASSLEVQTHTEAFF.

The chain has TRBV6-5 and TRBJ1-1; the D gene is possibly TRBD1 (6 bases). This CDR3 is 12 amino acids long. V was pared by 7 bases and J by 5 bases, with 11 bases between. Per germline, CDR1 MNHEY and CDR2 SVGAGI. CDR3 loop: CASKQQGTEAFF. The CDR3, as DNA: TGTGCCAGCAAACAACAGGGAACTGAAGCTTTCTTT.

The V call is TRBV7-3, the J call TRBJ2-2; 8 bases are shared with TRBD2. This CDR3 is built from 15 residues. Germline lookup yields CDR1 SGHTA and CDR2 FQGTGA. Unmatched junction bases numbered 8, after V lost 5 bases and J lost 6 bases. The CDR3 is CASSPTSVISGELFF. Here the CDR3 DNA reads TGTGCCAGCAGCCCGACTAGCGTGATTTCCGGGGAGCTGTTTTTT. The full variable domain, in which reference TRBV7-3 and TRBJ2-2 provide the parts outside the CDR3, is GAGVSQTPSNKVTEKGKYVELRCDPISGHTALYWYRQSLGQGPEFLIYFQGTGAADDSGLPNDRFFAVRPEGSVSTLKIQRTERGDSAVYLCASSPTSVISGELFFGEGSRLTVL.

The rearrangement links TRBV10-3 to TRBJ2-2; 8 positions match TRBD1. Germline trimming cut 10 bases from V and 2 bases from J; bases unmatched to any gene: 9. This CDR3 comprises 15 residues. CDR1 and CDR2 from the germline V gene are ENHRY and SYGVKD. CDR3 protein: CATAPDRGNTGELFF. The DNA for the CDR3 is TGTGCCACCGCTCCCGACAGGGGCAACACCGGGGAGCTGTTTTTT.

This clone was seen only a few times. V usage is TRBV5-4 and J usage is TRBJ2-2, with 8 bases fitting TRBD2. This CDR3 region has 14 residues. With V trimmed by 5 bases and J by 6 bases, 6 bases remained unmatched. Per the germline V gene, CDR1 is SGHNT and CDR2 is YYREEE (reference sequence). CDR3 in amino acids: CASRTGLDAGELFF. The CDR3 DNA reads TGTGCCAGCAGGACGGGACTAGATGCCGGGGAGCTGTTTTTT.

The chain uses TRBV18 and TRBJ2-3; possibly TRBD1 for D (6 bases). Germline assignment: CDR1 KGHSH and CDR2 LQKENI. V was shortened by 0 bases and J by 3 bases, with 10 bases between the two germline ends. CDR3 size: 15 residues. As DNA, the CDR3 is TGTGCCAGCTCACCACCGCTTCAGGGGACAGATACGCAGTATTTT. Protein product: CASSPPLQGTDTQYF.

The CDR3 protein is CASSLSPGQFYEQYF. As DNA, the CDR3 is TGTGCCAGCAGCCTCAGCCCCGGACAGTTCTACGAGCAGTACTTC. V and J are TRBV7-2 and TRBJ2-7; D is possibly TRBD1 (6 bases). Per the germline V gene, CDR1 is SGHTA and CDR2 is FQGNSA. The germline V and J ends were trimmed by 5 bases and 3 bases, with 17 bases remaining between them. The CDR3 is made up of 15 amino acids.